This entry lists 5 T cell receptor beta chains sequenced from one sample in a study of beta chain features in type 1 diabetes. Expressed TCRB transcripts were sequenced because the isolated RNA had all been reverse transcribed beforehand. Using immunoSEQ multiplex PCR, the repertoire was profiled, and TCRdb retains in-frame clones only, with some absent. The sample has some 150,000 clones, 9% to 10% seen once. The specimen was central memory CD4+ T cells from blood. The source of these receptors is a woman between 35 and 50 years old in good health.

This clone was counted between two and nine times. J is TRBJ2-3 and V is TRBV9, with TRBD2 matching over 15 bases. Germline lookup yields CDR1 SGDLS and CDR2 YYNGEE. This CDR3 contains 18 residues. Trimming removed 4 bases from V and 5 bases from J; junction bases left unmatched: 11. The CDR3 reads CASSRTSGGAAMRDTQYF. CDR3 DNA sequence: TGTGCCAGCAGCCGGACTAGCGGGGGGGCGGCTATGAGAGATACGCAGTATTTT.

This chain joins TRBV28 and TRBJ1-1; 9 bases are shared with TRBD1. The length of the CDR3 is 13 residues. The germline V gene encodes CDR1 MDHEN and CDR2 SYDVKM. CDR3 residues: CATTGGYRTEAFF. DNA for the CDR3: TGTGCTACCACAGGGGGCTATAGGACTGAAGCTTTCTTT.

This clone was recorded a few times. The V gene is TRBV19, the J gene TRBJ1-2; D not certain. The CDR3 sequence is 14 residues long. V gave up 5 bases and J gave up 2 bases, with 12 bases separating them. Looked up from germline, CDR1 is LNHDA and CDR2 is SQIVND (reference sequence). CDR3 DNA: TGTGCCAGTAGTCCTAGCATCGCAAACTATGGCTACACCTTC. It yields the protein CASSPSIANYGYTF.

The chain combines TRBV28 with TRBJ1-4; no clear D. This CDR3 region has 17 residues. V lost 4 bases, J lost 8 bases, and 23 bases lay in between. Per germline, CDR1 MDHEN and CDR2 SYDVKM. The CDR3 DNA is TGTGCCAGCAGTTCTCATGTAGCCCCTGTGCTACGGGAAAAACTGTTTTTT. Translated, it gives CASSSHVAPVLREKLFF.

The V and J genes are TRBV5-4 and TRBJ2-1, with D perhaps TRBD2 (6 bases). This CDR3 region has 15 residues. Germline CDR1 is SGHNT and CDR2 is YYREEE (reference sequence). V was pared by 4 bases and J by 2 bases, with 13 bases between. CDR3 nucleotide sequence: TGTGCCAGCAGCCCGGCGGGACGCCCCTACAATGAGCAGTTCTTC. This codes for CASSPAGRPYNEQFF.